The rows below give T cell receptor beta chains drawn from one sample of a study of Ad26.COV2.S vaccination and SARS-CoV-2 variants. Here immunoSEQ multiplex PCR was the method, and the copy in TCRdb shows in-frame clones only, minus some. The repertoire includes roughly 380,000 clones, around nine tenths of them detected once, and 3.6% sits in the top ten. The sequences come from peripheral blood, collected in a trial of Ad26.COV2.S vaccine versus placebo. The receptor source for this set is a person between 18 and 65 years old who received the Ad26.COV2.S COVID-19 vaccine or a placebo. CDR3s include the opening cysteine and the closing phenylalanine or tryptophan. Not all rows give a size; the values are once, few, many and, for expanded clones, a class.

j_call v_call clone_size cdr3_aa
TRBJ2-5 TRBV4-2 - CASSQDLLSDRARETQYF
TRBJ2-2 TRBV6-4 - CASSDRAAGELFF
TRBJ2-3 TRBV28 - CASSPPRTDTQYF
TRBJ2-7 TRBV6-2/TRBV6-3 - CASSSSKEQYF
TRBJ2-7 TRBV27 - CASINRLTYEQYF
TRBJ2-7 TRBV6-5 few CASSFDRGHEQYF
TRBJ1-6 TRBV6-2/TRBV6-3 - CASSGQGYNSPLHF
TRBJ2-2 TRBV19 - CASSITPNTGELFF
TRBJ1-2 TRBV18 - CASSPQGLDYGYTF
TRBJ2-5 TRBV28 once CASSFRTGGETQYF
TRBJ2-4 TRBV19 once CASSMSLWGSPDKNIQYF
TRBJ2-7 TRBV29-1 - CSAERGDYEQYF
TRBJ2-7 TRBV7-9 - CASSLLSGQVYEQYF
TRBJ2-1 TRBV4-3 - CASSQDHEDEQFF
TRBJ1-5 TRBV28 - CASSRPGGGQPQHF
TRBJ1-1 TRBV9 - CASSSGGRSEAFF
TRBJ2-7 TRBV12-3/TRBV12-4 - CASNSQGTGEQYF
TRBJ2-5 TRBV30 - CAWRQAGGGQETQYF